The present T cell receptor beta chain was sequenced within a study of T cell repertoires in cytomegalovirus infection. The CDR3 totals 14 residues. V shed 4 bases and J shed 6 bases, with 15 bases lying between them. Germline V lookup: CDR1 SGHVS, CDR2 FQNEAQ. TCRdb re-called the reads with MiXCR, one entry per CDR3 protein. The profile covers around 300,000 distinct CDR3 sequences, with 25% appearing a single time and about an eighth taken by the ten largest. About this clonotype: Its specificity is not known.

The receptor's source is a human donor in good health (CMV status not recorded). Some clones in this sample may be carry-over from other donors' samples. The chain uses TRBV7-8 and TRBJ1-1; D remains ambiguous. The source was cultured PBMCs, collected from culture after CMV antigen stimulation. The CDR3 nucleotides are TGTGCCAGCAGCTCCGAGGCACAAGGGCCTGAAGCTTTCTTT. Encoded protein: CASSSEAQGPEAFF.